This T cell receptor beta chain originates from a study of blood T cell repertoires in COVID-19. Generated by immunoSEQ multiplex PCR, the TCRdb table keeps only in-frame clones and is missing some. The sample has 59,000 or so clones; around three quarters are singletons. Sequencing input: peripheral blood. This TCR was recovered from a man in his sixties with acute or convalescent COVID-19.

DNA for the CDR3: TGTGCCACCAGCAGAGGGAGTGCGGCTAGCGGGAGGGTCGGGCAGTTCTTC. Its translation is CATSRGSAASGRVGQFF. This chain connects TRBV15 to TRBJ2-1; TRBD2 agrees at 12 bases. Trimming cost V 1 base and J 12 bases; bases outside gene matches: 13. This CDR3 region has 17 residues. The germline CDR1 and CDR2 sequences are LNHNV and YYDKDF (reference sequence).